One sample yielded the 13 T cell receptor beta chains listed below, sequenced in a study of cytomegalovirus exposure and HLA in healthy donors. Primers for the PCR totalled 60 Vbeta and 13 Jbeta. Sequenced by immunoSEQ multiplex PCR; TCRdb stores in-frame clones only, minus some. The sample lists 170,000 or so clones, 80% to 85% occurring once. Sample: PBMCs. The receptors were sampled from a middle-aged man in good health and CMV-seronegative.

This chain uses TRBV5-1 with TRBJ2-5; D possibly corresponds to TRBD1 (6 bases). The CDR3 contains 14 residues. Trimming shortened V by 4 bases and J by 3 bases, and 13 bases separated the two germline ends. CDR1 is SGHRS and CDR2 is YFSETQ in the germline V gene. CDR3 sequence (DNA): TGCGCCAGCAGCCCCGGGACAACCAAAGAGACCCAGTACTTC. It codes for CASSPGTTKETQYF.

The V and J genes are TRBV14 and TRBJ2-7; 9 bases are a match to TRBD1. This CDR3 comprises 16 residues. Germline CDR1 and CDR2: SGHDN and FVKESK. V lost 3 bases to trimming and J lost 4 bases; unmatched junction nucleotides: 10. CDR3 protein: CASSQRRGTGTYEQYF. The CDR3 nucleotides are TGTGCCAGCAGCCAGCGGCGGGGGACAGGGACGTACGAGCAGTACTTC.

The J gene is TRBJ1-5, the V gene TRBV30; 10 nucleotides line up with TRBD1. The germline gives CDR1 GTSNPN, CDR2 SVGIG (reference sequence). V lost 2 bases and J lost 2; bases outside the gene matches: 9. CDR3 length: 17 amino acids. The CDR3 coding sequence is TGTGCCTGGAGTAGCGGGACAGGGGCAACTCGCAATCAGCCCCAGCATTTT. Its translation is CAWSSGTGATRNQPQHF.

The rearrangement uses TRBV18 and TRBJ1-6; D might be TRBD1 (6 bases). CDR3 length: 13 amino acids. Germline V gives CDR1 KGHSH, CDR2 LQKENI. V lost 4 bases, J lost 7 bases, and 8 bases lay in between. The CDR3 region is CASSRDRNSPLHF. The CDR3 DNA reads as TGTGCCAGCTCACGTGACAGGAATTCACCCCTCCACTTT. Full variable domain (rest looked up from reference TRBV18 and TRBJ1-6): NAGVMQNPRHLVRRRGQEARLRCSPMKGHSHVYWYRQLPEEGLKFMVYLQKENIIDESGMPKERFSAEFPKEGPSILRIQQVVRGDSAAYFCASSRDRNSPLHFGNGTRLTVT.

The V call is TRBV28, the J call TRBJ2-1; 8 nucleotides match TRBD1. CDR1 MDHEN and CDR2 SYDVKM come from the germline V gene. Losses at the gene ends were 6 bases for V and 2 bases for J; bases not matched to a gene: 12. The CDR3 contains 17 residues. The CDR3 protein is CASRWDTGGWTYNEQFF. CDR3 sequence (DNA): TGTGCCAGCAGGTGGGATACAGGGGGTTGGACCTACAATGAGCAGTTCTTC.

The rearrangement uses TRBV28 and TRBJ1-4; maybe TRBD1 (5 bases). V was cut by 9 bases and J by 4 bases, with 12 bases left in between. Germline lookup yields CDR1 MDHEN and CDR2 SYDVKM. The CDR3 length is 13 residues. In DNA form, the CDR3 reads TGTGCCAGTACAGGACCGATTAATGAAAAACTGTTTTTT. This encodes CASTGPINEKLFF.

The CDR3, as DNA: TGTGCTAGTGGAGCCGGGGGGTCGGAGACCCAGTACTTC. Translation: CASGAGGSETQYF. The chain recombines TRBV12-5 with TRBJ2-5; 7 nucleotides match TRBD2. The CDR3 length is 13 residues. Germline CDR1 LGHNT, CDR2 FRNRAP. V was clipped by 6 bases and J by 5 bases; unmatched bases: 6.

The rearrangement joins TRBV5-1 to TRBJ2-1, with 10 bases identical to TRBD1. Germline CDR1 and CDR2: SGHRS and YFSETQ. V was clipped by 4 bases and J by 2 bases; unmatched bases: 3. The CDR3 covers 15 residues. The CDR3 nucleotides are TGCGCCAGCAGCCCCGGGACAGGGGCCTACAATGAGCAGTTCTTC. Protein sequence: CASSPGTGAYNEQFF.

The chain links TRBV7-2 to TRBJ2-1; no reliable D call. V lost 1 base and J lost 8, with 3 bases in between. The CDR3 consists of 11 residues. CDR1 and CDR2 from the germline V gene are SGHTA and FQGNSA. The CDR3 spells CASSLVYEQFF. DNA for the CDR3: TGTGCCAGCAGCTTAGTATATGAGCAGTTCTTC.

V is TRBV5-1 and J is TRBJ2-1; tentative D call: TRBD1 (5 bases). The CDR3 totals 14 residues. Germline CDR1 SGHRS, CDR2 YFSETQ. V lost 6 bases and J 3 bases, leaving 13 bases between the germline ends. The CDR3 loop is CASTPAGLYNEQFF. CDR3 nucleotide sequence: TGCGCCAGCACCCCCGCAGGGCTCTACAATGAGCAGTTCTTC.

The gene calls are TRBV5-1 and TRBJ2-5, with TRBD2 matching 9 bases. The DNA end favors TRBJ2-7, so the J call may be wrong. Germline V gene sequence: CDR1 SGHRS, CDR2 YFSETQ. CDR3 length equals 16 residues. The CDR3 nucleotides are TGCGCCAGCAGCTTGTTGACTGGGACTAGCCACTACGAGCAGTACTTC. Amino acid sequence: CASSLLTGTSHYEQYF.

The chain has TRBV19 and TRBJ1-1; D unresolved. The CDR3 is made up of 12 amino acids. Germline CDR1 reads LNHDA; CDR2 reads SQIVND (reference sequence). The V end lost 8 bases, the J end lost 0 bases, and 7 bases lay between the germline ends. The CDR3 loop reads CASRDMNTEAFF. The CDR3 DNA sequence: TGTGCCAGTCGAGACATGAACACTGAAGCTTTCTTT.

This clone was counted a few times. The chain links TRBV28 to TRBJ2-1; tentatively, D is TRBD2 (6 bases). Trimming removed 3 bases at V and 8 bases at J, with 20 bases between. Germline-derived CDR1 and CDR2 are MDHEN and SYDVKM. The CDR3 totals 16 residues. In DNA form, the CDR3 reads TGTGCCAGCAGTTTCTCGGAGGGTACCTTGATCTATGAGCAGTTCTTC. The encoded protein is CASSFSEGTLIYEQFF.